This TCR beta chain is drawn from a study of cytomegalovirus exposure and HLA in healthy donors. A multiplex PCR was run with 60 Vbeta primers and 13 Jbeta primers. Repertoires were generated with immunoSEQ multiplex PCR, while TCRdb's copy carries only in-frame clones and drops some. The data contain approximately 170,000 clones, less than 90% of them singletons. Sequenced: PBMCs. This TCR came from a woman between 45 and 65 years old in good health and CMV-seropositive.

The CDR3 here is CASSQDWYSDSTDTQYF. DNA of the CDR3: TGCGCCAGCAGCCAAGATTGGTACAGTGATAGCACAGATACGCAGTATTTT. The rearrangement links TRBV4-3 to TRBJ2-3; D gene uncertain. This CDR3 has 17 residues. The V and J ends lost 0 bases and 0 bases respectively, with 13 bases between them. Germline V gene lookup returns CDR1 LGHNA and CDR2 YSLEER.